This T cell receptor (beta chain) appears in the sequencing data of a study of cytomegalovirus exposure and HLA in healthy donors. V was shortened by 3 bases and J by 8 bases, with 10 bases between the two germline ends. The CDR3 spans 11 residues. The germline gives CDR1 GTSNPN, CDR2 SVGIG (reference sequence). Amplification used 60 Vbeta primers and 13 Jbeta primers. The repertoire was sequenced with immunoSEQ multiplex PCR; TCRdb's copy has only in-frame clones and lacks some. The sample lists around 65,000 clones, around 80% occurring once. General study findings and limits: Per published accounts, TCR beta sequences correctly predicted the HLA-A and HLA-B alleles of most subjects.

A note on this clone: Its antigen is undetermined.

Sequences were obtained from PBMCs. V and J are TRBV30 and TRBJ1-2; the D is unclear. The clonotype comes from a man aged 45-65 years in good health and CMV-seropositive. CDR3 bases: TGTGCCTGGAGGGAGTCAAGGGGCTACACCTTC. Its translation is CAWRESRGYTF.